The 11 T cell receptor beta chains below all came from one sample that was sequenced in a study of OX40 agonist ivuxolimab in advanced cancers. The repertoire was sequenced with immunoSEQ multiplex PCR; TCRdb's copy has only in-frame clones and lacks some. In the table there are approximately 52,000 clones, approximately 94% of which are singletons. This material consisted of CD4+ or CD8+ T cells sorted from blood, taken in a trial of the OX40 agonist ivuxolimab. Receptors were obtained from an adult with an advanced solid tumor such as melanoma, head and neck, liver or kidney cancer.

The CDR3 region has the DNA TGCGCCAGCAGCTTGGAGCGGGGGCGGGATGGCTACACCTTC. Its protein is CASSLERGRDGYTF. This chain joins TRBV5-1 and TRBJ1-2; a weak D match, TRBD1 (6 bases). Germline-derived CDR1 and CDR2 are SGHRS and YFSETQ. Trimming removed 0 bases from V and 6 bases from J, with 12 bases in between. CDR3 length: 14 residues.

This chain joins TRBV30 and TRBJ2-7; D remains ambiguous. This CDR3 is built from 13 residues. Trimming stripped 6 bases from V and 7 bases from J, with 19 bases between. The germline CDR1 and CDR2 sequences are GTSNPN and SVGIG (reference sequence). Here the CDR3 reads CACTRPPEEEQYF. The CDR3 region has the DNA TGTGCCTGCACACGACCCCCCGAGGAGGAGCAGTACTTC.

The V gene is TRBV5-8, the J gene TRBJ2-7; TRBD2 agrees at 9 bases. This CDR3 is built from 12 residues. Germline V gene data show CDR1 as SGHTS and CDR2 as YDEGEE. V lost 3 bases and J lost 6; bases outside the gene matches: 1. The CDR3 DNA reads TGTGCCAGCAGCTGGACTAGCGCCGAGCAGTACTTC. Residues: CASSWTSAEQYF.

The CDR3 DNA follows: TGCGCCAGCAGCCAAGAGAGGGTGGATAATGAGCAGTTCTTC. As protein: CASSQERVDNEQFF. The rearrangement links TRBV4-1 to TRBJ2-1, with D perhaps matching TRBD2 (5 bases). The V and J ends lost 0 bases and 7 bases respectively, with 10 bases between them. The CDR3 is 14 amino acids. The germline V gene has CDR1 MGHRA and CDR2 YSYEKL.

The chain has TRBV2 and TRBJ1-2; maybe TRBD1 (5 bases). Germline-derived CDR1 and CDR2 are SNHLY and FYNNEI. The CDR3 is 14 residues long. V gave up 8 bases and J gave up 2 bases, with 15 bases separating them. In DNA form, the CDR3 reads TGTGCCAGCGCGAGGGCGGGGGGGAACTATGGCTACACCTTC. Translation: CASARAGGNYGYTF.

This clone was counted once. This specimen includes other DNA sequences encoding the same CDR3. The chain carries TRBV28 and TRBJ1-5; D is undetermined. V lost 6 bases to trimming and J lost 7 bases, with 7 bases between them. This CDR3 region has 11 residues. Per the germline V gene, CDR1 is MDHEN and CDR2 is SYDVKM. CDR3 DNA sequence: TGTGCCAGCAGCCGTAACCAGCCCCAGCATTTT. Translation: CASSRNQPQHF.

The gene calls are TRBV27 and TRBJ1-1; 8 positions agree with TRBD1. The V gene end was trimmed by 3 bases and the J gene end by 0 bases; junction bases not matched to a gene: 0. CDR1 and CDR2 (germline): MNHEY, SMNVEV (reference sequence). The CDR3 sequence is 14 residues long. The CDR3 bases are TGTGCCAGCAGTTTGGGACAGGTGAACACTGAAGCTTTCTTT. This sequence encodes CASSLGQVNTEAFF.

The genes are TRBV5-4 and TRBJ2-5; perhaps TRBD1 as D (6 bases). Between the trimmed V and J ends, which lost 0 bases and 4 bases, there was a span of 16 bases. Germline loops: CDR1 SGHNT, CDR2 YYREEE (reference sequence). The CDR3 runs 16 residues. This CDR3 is CASSLEGHPTGETQYF. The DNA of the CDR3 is TGTGCCAGCAGCTTGGAGGGACACCCCACAGGAGAGACCCAGTACTTC. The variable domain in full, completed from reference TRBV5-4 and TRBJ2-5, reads ETGVTQSPTHLIKTRGQQVTLRCSSQSGHNTVSWYQQALGQGPQFIFQYYREEENGRGNFPPRFSGLQFPNYSSELNVNALELDDSALYLCASSLEGHPTGETQYFGPGTRLLVL.

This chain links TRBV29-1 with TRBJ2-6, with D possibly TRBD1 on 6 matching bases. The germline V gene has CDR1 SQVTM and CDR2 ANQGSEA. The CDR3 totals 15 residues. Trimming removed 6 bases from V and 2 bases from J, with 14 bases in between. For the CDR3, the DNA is TGCAGCGTCTTAGACGCAGGGGCTGGGGCCAACGTCCTGACTTTC. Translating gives CSVLDAGAGANVLTF.

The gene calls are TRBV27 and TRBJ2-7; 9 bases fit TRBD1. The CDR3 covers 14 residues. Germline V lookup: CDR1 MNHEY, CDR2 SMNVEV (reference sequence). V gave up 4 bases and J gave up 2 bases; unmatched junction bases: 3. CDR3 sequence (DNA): TGTGCCAGCAGTTACGGGACAGGGACCTACGAGCAGTACTTC. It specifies CASSYGTGTYEQYF.

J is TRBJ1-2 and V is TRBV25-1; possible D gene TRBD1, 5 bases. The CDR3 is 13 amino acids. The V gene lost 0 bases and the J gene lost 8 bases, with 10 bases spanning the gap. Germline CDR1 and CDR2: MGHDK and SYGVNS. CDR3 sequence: CASSEYSRVGYTF. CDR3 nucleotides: TGTGCCAGCAGTGAATACTCCAGGGTCGGCTACACCTTC.